Presented here are 10 T cell receptor beta chains from one specimen sequenced in a study of blood T cell repertoires in COVID-19. The assay was immunoSEQ multiplex PCR, and TCRdb's table has in-frame clones only and misses some. This table has fewer than 65,000 clones, roughly nine tenths appearing once. Input material: peripheral blood. These TCRs come from a man in his sixties with acute or convalescent COVID-19.

The CDR3 reads CASPSHRPSVTSYTF. Here the CDR3 DNA reads TGTGCCAGCCCCTCCCACAGGCCGAGTGTTACGAGCTACACCTTC. This chain connects TRBV9 to TRBJ1-2; D perhaps matches TRBD1 (5 bases). This CDR3 has 15 amino acids. V was pared by 7 bases and J by 9 bases, with 25 bases between. Germline loops: CDR1 SGDLS, CDR2 YYNGEE.

The gene calls are TRBV5-1 and TRBJ2-3; 8 nucleotides line up with TRBD2. Germline CDR1 SGHRS, CDR2 YFSETQ. Germline trimming cut 7 bases from V and 6 bases from J; bases unmatched to any gene: 10. CDR3 length: 14 residues. The CDR3 loop is CASREGHTGDTQYF. The CDR3 DNA reads TGCGCCAGCCGGGAGGGTCATACAGGGGATACGCAGTATTTT.

V is TRBV7-9 and J is TRBJ1-1; D is perhaps TRBD1 (6 bases). Looked up from germline, CDR1 is SEHNR and CDR2 is FQNEAQ (reference sequence). The CDR3 totals 15 residues. The V end lost 3 bases, the J end lost 3 bases, and 14 bases lay between the germline ends. The CDR3 here is CASSFPRGGDTEAFF. The CDR3 nucleotides are TGTGCCAGCAGCTTCCCCAGGGGAGGGGACACTGAAGCTTTCTTT.

V usage is TRBV7-6 and J usage is TRBJ2-1; D ambiguous. Germline V gene data show CDR1 as SGHVS and CDR2 as FNYEAQ. Trimming cost V 3 bases and J 9 bases, with 9 bases left between them. The CDR3 length is 12 residues. As DNA, the CDR3 is TGTGCCAGCAGCTTGATGAACAGTGAGCAGTTCTTC. The encoded protein is CASSLMNSEQFF.

This CDR3 is CASSPPTGPDTQYF. CDR3 nucleotide sequence: TGTGCCAGCTCACCACCTACAGGGCCAGATACGCAGTATTTT. V and J are TRBV18 and TRBJ2-3; a weak D match, TRBD1 (6 bases). Trimming removed 0 bases from V and 4 bases from J, with 8 bases in between. Germline lookup yields CDR1 KGHSH and CDR2 LQKENI. CDR3 length equals 14 residues.

V gene TRBV30 combines with J gene TRBJ2-4; TRBD1 might be the D (6 bases). CDR1 and CDR2 (germline): GTSNPN, SVGIG (reference sequence). This CDR3 has 14 residues. The V end was cut by 1 base, the J end by 6 bases, with 13 bases between. The CDR3 DNA reads TGTGCCTGGAGTGGAACTAAACAGGGAAACATTCAGTACTTC. It encodes CAWSGTKQGNIQYF.

This chain links TRBV6-5 with TRBJ1-4; D remains unclear. Trimming removed 5 bases from V and 8 bases from J, with 15 bases in between. The CDR3 consists of 14 residues. Germline V lookup: CDR1 MNHEY, CDR2 SVGAGI. CDR3: CASSPMATKEKLFF. DNA of the CDR3: TGTGCCAGCAGTCCGATGGCAACAAAAGAAAAACTGTTTTTT.

This chain connects TRBV10-3 to TRBJ1-3, with 7 positions matching TRBD1. Trimming cost V 8 bases and J 4 bases; bases outside gene matches: 11. This CDR3 contains 15 residues. Germline V gives CDR1 ENHRY, CDR2 SYGVKD. CDR3 sequence: CAIALGGTVGNTIYF. In nucleotides, the CDR3 is TGTGCCATCGCGCTAGGGGGGACAGTGGGAAACACCATATATTTT.

The chain links TRBV3-1 (or the pseudogene TRBV3-2) to TRBJ1-6, with D maybe TRBD1 (5 bases). Germline V gene data show CDR1 as LGHDT and CDR2 as YNNKEL (reference sequence). V gave up 1 base and J gave up 0 bases, with 7 bases separating them. CDR3 size: 16 residues. The CDR3 region has the DNA TGTGCCAGCAGCCAAGGTCAGGGCTCCTATAATTCACCCCTCCACTTT. It encodes CASSQGQGSYNSPLHF.

The gene calls are TRBV5-1 and TRBJ1-6; D may be TRBD1 (6 bases). The ends were cut back, 0 bases at V and 7 bases at J, with 17 bases in the middle. CDR3 length equals 17 residues. The germline CDR1 and CDR2 sequences are SGHRS and YFSETQ. The CDR3 nucleotides are TGCGCCAGCAGCTTGGCCGGATTGACAGGCGGGAATTCACCCCTCCACTTT. It specifies CASSLAGLTGGNSPLHF.